This T cell receptor (beta chain) was recovered during a study of blood T cell repertoires in COVID-19. Study-level information: T cells, B-cell-depleted T cells, or PBMCs supplied cDNA or gDNA.

Germline values: CDR1 SGHTA, CDR2 FQGNSA. The CDR3 totals 15 residues. Trimming took 2 bases from V and 8 from J; bases not matched to a gene: 8. Participants came from fewer than 25 US areas, aged about 18 to 89 years. Participant reports of clinical history set cohort assignment. Assay: immunoSEQ multiplex PCR; the TCRdb copy retains only in-frame clones and omits some. The sample yields some 130,000 clones, 80% to 85% seen once. This clonotype was obtained from a middle-aged man with acute COVID-19. The V gene is TRBV7-2, the J gene TRBJ2-1, with 8 bases identical to TRBD1. The sample consisted of PBMCs or T cells enriched from blood (not recorded which). CDR3 amino acids: CASSLNRGRWDEQFF. CDR3 nucleotide sequence: TGTGCCAGCAGCTTAAACAGGGGGAGGTGGGATGAGCAGTTCTTC.